The clone carrying this T cell receptor (beta chain) was counted between two and nine times. Its target is unknown. This entry comes from a study of identical twins. Whole-study results and caveats: The presence of invariant MAIT and iNKT cells could partly confound analyses of zero-insertion sequences.

The CDR3 runs to 15 residues. Germline assignment: CDR1 SGHKS and CDR2 YYEKEE (reference sequence). With 4 bases clipped from V and 4 bases from J, the junction kept 8 bases outside the gene matches. TCRdb re-analysed the 5' RACE reads in MiXCR, keeping a single row per CDR3 protein. Here the sample spans fewer than 650,000 distinct CDR3 sequences, roughly 7.2% being singletons. These data also formed part of another study, on yellow fever vaccine responses in identical twins.

The source material was PBMCs. The chain recombines TRBV5-5 with TRBJ2-3, with 8 bases matching TRBD1. The origin of this receptor is a woman between 18 and 29 years old in good health. CDR3 residues: CASSPRGQVADTQYF. The DNA for the CDR3 is TGTGCCAGCAGCCCCAGGGGGCAAGTGGCAGATACGCAGTATTTT.